Given below is one T cell receptor beta chain in context. This CDR3 has 14 amino acids. From germline, CDR1 is SNHLY and CDR2 FYNNEI. The V end was cut by 3 bases, the J end by 4 bases, with 12 bases between. These data originate in a study of blood T cell repertoires in COVID-19. In the study's own analysis: For nucleated cells, counts were estimated from reference gene primer amplification. Measured with immunoSEQ multiplex PCR; TCRdb has only the in-frame clones, and not every one. The V and J calls and the clone size are those of that table, but D and trimming were determined from the DNA. In the table there are roughly 160,000 clones, approximately 90% of which are singletons.

The TCR comes from a man aged 50 to 59 with acute or convalescent COVID-19. The V call is TRBV2, the J call TRBJ1-2, with D perhaps matching TRBD1 (5 bases). Sequenced: peripheral blood. CDR3 in DNA: TGTGCCAGCAGTGAGCAGGACAACCGCTATGGCTACACCTTC. Translation gives CASSEQDNRYGYTF.